Each of the 3 T cell receptor beta chains below was sequenced from the same sample in a study of early T cells in non-severe SARS-CoV-2 infection. TCRdb reprocessed the 5' RACE reads via MiXCR and lists one record per CDR3 protein. Here the sample spans about 72,000 distinct CDR3 sequences, 8% to 9.5% being singletons. The sequenced material came from whole blood. These receptors were obtained from an adult who was a healthcare worker with PCR-confirmed SARS-CoV-2 infection or an uninfected control (not recorded which).

The chain combines TRBV7-2 with TRBJ1-4; D gene uncertain. Germline V gene lookup returns CDR1 SGHTA and CDR2 FQGNSA. The CDR3 loop spans 14 amino acids. V shed 1 base and J shed 14 bases, with 17 bases lying between them. CDR3 sequence: CASSLGGAGSRLFF. The CDR3 nucleotides are TGTGCCAGCAGCTTAGGGGGTGCGGGATCCCGGCTGTTTTTT.

This chain uses TRBV20-1 with TRBJ2-3; a weak D match, TRBD1 (5 bases). The CDR3 runs 14 residues. The germline V gene has CDR1 DFQATT and CDR2 SNEGSKA (reference sequence). V lost 0 bases to trimming and J lost 1 base, with 8 bases between them. The DNA for the CDR3 is TGCAGTGCTAGAGATTCACAGGGCACAGATACGCAGTATTTT. It translates to CSARDSQGTDTQYF.

At least ten counts were recorded for this clonotype. The V and J genes are TRBV6-4 and TRBJ2-7; TRBD1 matches 8 bases. The V gene end was trimmed by 0 bases and the J gene end by 2 bases; junction bases not matched to a gene: 0. The CDR3 runs to 14 residues. Germline V lookup: CDR1 MRHNA, CDR2 SNTAGT. The CDR3 loop is CASSDSDRAYEQYF. The CDR3 DNA reads TGTGCCAGCAGTGACTCGGACAGGGCCTACGAGCAGTACTTC.